This paragraph reports one TCR beta chain. What antigen it recognizes has not been identified. It has no much larger one-base neighbor in the sample; base qualities were not kept. Genomic DNA was isolated using the Qiagen DNeasy kit from unsorted PBMCs as well as from negatively selected CD4+ and CD8+ fractions. Amplification of TCR beta CDR3 regions was done by immunoSEQ multiplex PCR with primers that anneal to V and J segments. Amplification bias was minimized using a synthetic immune receptor repertoire, and residual bias was removed computationally after sequencing. The published analysis was carried out like this. Repertoire diversity was quantified as the Shannon entropy index using custom Python scripts. Unsorted, CD4+ and CD8+ repertoires were analyzed separately, except for combined analyses in which CD4+ and CD8+ sequences were merged in silico. A clone counted as expanded when the clone's frequency after treatment rose at least 2-fold relative to C1D1, and clones undetected at baseline were given a pseudocount of 0.5. Singleton clones were defined as clones with 0 or 1 copy at C1D1, and non-singleton clones were defined as clones with 2 or more copies. Clones expanded in unsorted samples were annotated as CD4+, CD8+ or unknown by matching protein sequences in sorted samples from the same patient. Wilcoxon tests on paired samples were used to test diversity changes from C1D1 to C4D1. TCRdb mirrors the immuneACCESS table, restricted to in-frame sequences. Some clones are absent from its copies; in checked studies, under half trace to an unresolved V gene, and the reason for the others is unknown. The DNA gave D and trimming, while V, J and clone size come from that table. The sample table records some 62,000 clones; more than 70% of these occur just once. The ten most abundant clones make up around 13% of the sample.

The time point label on this specimen signifies: cycle 1 day 1 (C1D1), immediately before nivolumab initiation. Every trial patient had relapsed following autologous stem cell transplantation, and prior brentuximab vedotin exposure was what differed among cohorts A, B and C. The trial cohort was composed of some 57 patients with relapsed/refractory classical Hodgkin lymphoma, for whom complete response, partial response or progressive disease was recorded as best overall response. In the multi-cohort phase II CheckMate 205 trial, trial patients received single-agent nivolumab. An independent review committee assessed best overall response by applying the 2007 International Working Group response criteria. Trial PBMCs were collected immediately before nivolumab initiation (C1D1) and during therapy at cycle 2 day 1 and cycle 4 day 1. Peripheral blood was collected in 8 mL Vacutainer Cell Preparation Tubes, from which PBMCs were isolated by centrifugation and then cryopreserved.

The data were obtained in a study of PD-1 blockade in classical Hodgkin lymphoma (dated by TCRdb to 2019 to 2021). A note on the overall study: Nivolumab dosing was 3 mg/kg intravenously every 2 weeks, continuing until either disease progression or unacceptable toxicity. To define a peripheral blood immune signature of response to PD-1 blockade in classical Hodgkin lymphoma, the study combined TCR beta sequencing with CyTOF.

What the study reported, not specific to this receptor: Baseline diversity similar to that of newly diagnosed patients was observed in trial patients achieving complete response, whereas significantly lower diversity was observed in partial responders and progressors. Lower diversity was seen in patients whose nivolumab began less than 1 year after ASCT, and these patients were left out of later analyses so that immune reconstitution would not confound the results. The study was restricted to a single clinical trial cohort, and the causes of repertoire differences, possibly disease activity or prior therapy, were left undefined. CD4+ but not CD8+ TCR diversity rose significantly by C4D1 (p=0.0027 vs p=0.16), most apparent in complete responders (p=0.02). Baseline TCR diversity was reported as lower in newly diagnosed patients than in healthy donors, and lower still in relapsed/refractory patients.

Germline trimming amounts to 1 base on V and 3 bases on J, with 19 as the count of junction bases outside the gene matches. Spanning cysteine to phenylalanine, the CDR3 consists of 20 amino acids. Of the read, only the CDR3 DNA is kept; its 60 bases are in frame from base 1. Taken from the germline V gene, the CDR1 and CDR2 loops are LGHNA and YSLEER. The V and J segments used are TRBV4-3 and TRBJ2-7, and TRBD2 aligns with 9 junction nucleotides. The clonotype was recovered from a human donor with classical Hodgkin lymphoma. The sequencing here drew on peripheral blood mononuclear cells (PBMCs), taken at baseline. The CDR3 protein is CASSQGYISSGGRGDYEQYF. The bases are TGCGCCAGCAGCCAAGGCTACATAAGTAGCGGGGGACGTGGAGACTACGAGCAGTACTTC.